This note documents a single TCR beta chain sequence. Its antigen is unidentified. TCRdb's copy holds only in-frame clones and misses some; the assay was immunoSEQ multiplex PCR. The table includes approximately 65,000 clones, 80% to 95% detected once. Germline V gives CDR1 KGHSH, CDR2 LQKENI. This CDR3 region has 14 residues. V dropped 6 bases and J dropped 5 bases, with 17 bases sitting between them. The data derive from a study of cytomegalovirus exposure and HLA in healthy donors. Study-level information: A later analysis reported the 100 to 150 validation repertoires used the same platform as the 500 to 800 first-cohort repertoires. Overall study results and limits: CMV antigen specificity was confirmed in vitro for a few CMV-associated chains. Some TCR beta chains (roughly 160 of them) were listed as cytomegalovirus-associated.

What was sequenced was PBMCs. This clonotype was sampled from a man in his late teens or twenties in good health and CMV-seropositive. The V gene is TRBV18, the J gene TRBJ2-7; D is possibly TRBD2 (6 bases). The CDR3 DNA sequence: TGTGCCAGCTCCCCTTTGGGGGGAGGCCACGAGCAGTACTTC. This encodes CASSPLGGGHEQYF.